This T cell receptor (beta chain) was captured by sequencing in a study of T cells in Graves' hyperthyroidism and ophthalmopathy. The CDR3 runs to 12 residues. Germline V lookup: CDR1 GTSNPN, CDR2 SVGIG (reference sequence). V dropped 5 bases and J dropped 8; count of bases not matched to a gene: 5. There were TCR beta CDR3 regions amplified from RNA transcripts. When the TCR CDR3 underwent first-round RT-PCR, the HTBI primer set was used. From the multiplex PCR reads, TCRdb called clonotypes with MiXCR, one entry per CDR3 protein. The table records some 770,000 distinct CDR3 sequences, roughly 15% of them present only once. This clonotype was detected ten times or more.

The chain joins TRBV30 to TRBJ1-2; 10 nucleotides agree with TRBD1. The sequence came from a man aged 18 to 35 with Graves' hyperthyroidism. The sample was blood. DNA of the CDR3: TGTGCCTGGTCCGGGACAGGGGTCGGCTACACCTTC. Its translation is CAWSGTGVGYTF.